What follows describes a single T cell receptor (beta chain). What it binds is unknown. These data belong to a study of T cell responses to AZD1222 COVID-19 vaccine. Study-level findings and limits: Repertoires were collected only later (after the peak T cell response had occurred).

This CDR3 has 20 residues. The assay was immunoSEQ multiplex PCR, and TCRdb's table has in-frame clones only and misses some. Found here are 150,000 to 200,000 clones, 85% to 95% of them singletons; the top ten hold 2.5% to 3%. The sample consisted of peripheral blood, taken on day 0 of AZD1222 vaccination. The source is an adult in good health. V gene TRBV21-1 combines with J gene TRBJ2-2. TRBV21-1 is a pseudogene. CDR3 protein: CASSKCALGPRLWGTGELFF. The CDR3 DNA sequence: TGTGCCAGCAGCAAATGCGCGCTTGGACCCCGCCTTTGGGGCACCGGGGAGCTGTTTTTT.